This entry describes one T cell receptor (beta chain). Antigen unknown. An assay was performed, and its level was deep. Here immunoSEQ multiplex PCR was the method, and the copy in TCRdb shows in-frame clones only, minus some. Among about 1.5 million clones listed, 98% were seen once. This entry comes from a study of shared clonotypes between healthy human individuals. The CDR3 is 12 residues long. V was trimmed by 1 base and J by 3 bases, leaving 4 bases between them. In germline, CDR1 is WSHSY, CDR2 SAAADI. Study-wide findings and caveats: Clonotypes shared by all four sorted-subset donors had higher generation probabilities than non-shared clonotypes.

The chain couples TRBV10-2 to TRBJ2-7; D gene ambiguous. The material sequenced was naive CD4+ T cells sorted from blood. Described subset: CD45RA+ positively selected. This receptor was taken from a young man in good health. This chain's CDR3 is CASSEYGYEQYF. CDR3 DNA: TGCGCCAGCAGTGAGTATGGCTACGAGCAGTACTTC.